A selection of T cell receptor beta chains follows, all from one sample in a study of Ad26.COV2.S vaccination and SARS-CoV-2 variants. Clones were read by immunoSEQ multiplex PCR, and TCRdb kept only the in-frame ones, dropping some. The sample consists of 350,000 to 450,000 clones, approximately 92% of them appearing once. Sequenced here: peripheral blood, sampled in a trial of Ad26.COV2.S vaccine versus placebo. The source is a person aged 18-60 years who received the Ad26.COV2.S COVID-19 vaccine or a placebo. Each CDR3 is given with its conserved first and last residue. D genes are given only for firm matches. The size of a clone is reported for some rows only, either as once, few or many, or as a class for expanded clones.

>TRBJ2-5|.|.|TRBV12-3/TRBV12-4
CASRLNIRMTQYF
TGTGCCAGCAGGCTAAATATCCGGATGACCCAGTACTTC
>TRBJ2-1|once|.|TRBV11-2
CASSLARTLIDEQFF
TGTGCCAGCAGCTTAGCCAGGACCCTTATCGATGAGCAGTTCTTC
>TRBJ1-2|once|.|TRBV28
CASRGQGLNYGYTF
TGTGCCAGCAGAGGGCAGGGGCTTAACTATGGCTACACCTTC
>TRBJ1-5|.|.|TRBV4-3
CASSQDRNQPQHF
TGCGCCAGCAGCCAAGATCGCAATCAGCCCCAGCATTTT
>TRBJ1-6|few|.|TRBV5-6
CASSRLRGRSPLHF
TGTGCCAGCAGCCGGCTACGGGGGCGGTCACCCCTCCACTTT
>TRBJ2-5|.|TRBD1|TRBV13
CASSGNREGGAETQYF
TGTGCCAGCAGCGGTAACAGGGAAGGGGGCGCCGAGACCCAGTACTTC
>TRBJ2-3|.|TRBD1|TRBV7-6
CASSAQGARVTDTQYF
TGTGCCAGCAGCGCACAGGGGGCGCGGGTCACAGATACGCAGTATTTT
>TRBJ2-4|.|.|TRBV6-6
CASSFSGENIQYF
TGTGCCAGCTCGTTTTCGGGCGAGAACATTCAGTACTTC
>TRBJ1-1|.|.|TRBV6-5
CASSYWQPRMNTEAFF
TGTGCCAGCAGTTATTGGCAGCCACGGATGAACACTGAAGCTTTCTTT
>TRBJ2-5|once|.|TRBV10-3
CAISDGMGQETQYF
TGTGCCATCAGTGACGGGATGGGTCAAGAGACCCAGTACTTC
>TRBJ1-2|.|.|TRBV28
CASRNDMLDGYTF
TGTGCCAGCAGAAACGACATGTTGGATGGCTACACCTTC
>TRBJ1-2|.|.|TRBV30
CAWRYEKPYTF
TGTGCCTGGAGATATGAAAAACCCTACACCTTC